This T cell receptor beta chain was captured by sequencing in a study of blood T cell repertoires in COVID-19. For the study at large: The United States, Italy and Spain were the sources of the acute and convalescent COVID-19 samples. PBMCs, B-cell-depleted T cells, or T cells were the source of the cDNA or gDNA that made up the material.

Per the authors' pipeline: Estimates of nucleated cell counts were drawn from the amplification of reference gene primers. The method was immunoSEQ multiplex PCR; TCRdb's version includes in-frame clones alone and lacks a portion of them. V and J calls and clone size are as listed in that table; D and trimming were resolved from the DNA. The sample records under 45,000 clones, 89% being singletons. The CDR3 runs 16 residues. J gave up 7 bases and V 2 bases, and 11 bases lay outside the gene matches. Per the germline V gene, CDR1 is SGHAT and CDR2 is FQNNGV. This rearrangement joins TRBV11-2 to TRBJ1-1; TRBD1 agrees at 9 bases. Sequenced input: peripheral blood. The receptor comes from a human donor in a cohort sampled during active COVID-19. The CDR3 DNA reads as TGTGCCAGCAGCTTAAGGGACAGGGTGCATGGTAGTGAAGCTTTCTTT. It yields the protein CASSLRDRVHGSEAFF. Combining the CDR3 with reference TRBV11-2 and TRBJ1-1 gives the whole variable domain EAGVAQSPRYKIIEKRQSVAFWCNPISGHATLYWYQQILGQGPKLLIQFQNNGVVDDSQLPKDRFSAERLKGVDSTLKIQPAKLEDSAVYLCASSLRDRVHGSEAFFGQGTRLTVV.